This T cell receptor (beta chain) was retrieved from a study of STAT3 mutations in large granular lymphocyte leukemia. Overall study findings and caveats: Every T-cell large granular lymphocyte leukemia patient had at least one immunodominant TCR beta clonotype.

Profiling relied on immunoSEQ multiplex PCR, and the TCRdb table lists in-frame clones only, not all of them. The sample records over 8,000 clones, approximately 90% being singletons. Concerning this clone itself: Its target is not known.

The CDR3 has 14 amino acids. V shed 4 bases and J 1 base; nucleotides not matched to a gene: 3. Germline lookup yields CDR1 SGHRS and CDR2 YFSETQ. The chain employs TRBV5-1 and TRBJ1-1; 8 bases agree with TRBD1. The receptor's source is a man aged 55 to 69 with T-cell large granular lymphocyte leukemia. Some clones in this sample may be carry-over from other donors' samples. Sequencing used peripheral blood mononuclear cells. The CDR3 loop reads CASSRQGANTEAFF. CDR3 nucleotide sequence: TGCGCCAGCAGCCGCCAGGGGGCGAACACTGAAGCTTTCTTT.